This T cell receptor beta chain was sequenced for a study of blood T cell repertoires in COVID-19 (dated by TCRdb to 2018 to 2020). For the wider study: Collaborator samples came from the United States, Italy and Spain and covered acute and convalescent phases of COVID-19. The prospective study material was composed of cDNA or gDNA derived from T cells, B-cell-depleted T cells, or PBMCs. Deeply sampled blood TCRbeta repertoires from subjects exposed to, actively infected with, or recovered from COVID-19 were included in the dataset. The repertoires were made available in a free public database intended to serve as a resource for research on the immune response to SARS-CoV-2. The samples were drawn from the first 160 participants of the ongoing ImmuneRACE study and from 950 to 1,500 subjects provided by 6 global collaborators. Sample metadata almost always included a de-identified subject ID, COVID-19 status, age in years and sex. Where available, HLA class I and class II types were taken from metadata supplied by the sample provider and were not determined by assay-based typing.

The germline V gene encodes CDR1 SGHTA and CDR2 FQGNSA. From the cysteine up to the phenylalanine, the CDR3 has a length of 11 residues. Of all the DNA, just the CDR3 is kept, 33 bases in frame from base 1. The junction carries 7 bases between V and J, which are trimmed by 5 bases and 5 bases respectively. Each collaborating institution followed its own protocols to collect whole blood in K2EDTA tubes. For TCRbeta analysis, collaborators shipped samples as frozen whole blood, isolated PBMCs, or DNA extracted from either of those sample types. Study-wide findings and limitations: The amount of clinical and demographic metadata varied by source and participant and was provided uncurated.

TCRbeta CDR3 regions were amplified from genomic DNA by means of the immunoSEQ Assay, a bias-controlled multiplex PCR. In the authors' own workflow: Nucleated cell counts per sample were estimated from amplification of reference gene primers within the assay. To quantify the absolute abundance of each unique TCRbeta CDR3 rearrangement, sequence reads were collapsed and filtered. For each sample, productive Simpson clonality was calculated by taking the square root of Simpson's diversity index across productive rearrangements. TCRdb stores this immuneACCESS table with in-frame sequences only. Part of the clones is absent; in the studies checked, under half of the shortfall reflects unresolved V genes, and no reason is known for the rest. The V and J calls and clone size come from that table; D and trimming were worked out from the DNA. This sample comprises over 25,000 clones, roughly three quarters of them detected only once. Of the sample, more than 12% is held by the ten largest clones.

A word on this clone: What antigen it recognizes has not been identified. Qualities for individual bases were not recorded, and no much larger clone is one base off.

In this chain, TRBV7-2 is recombined with TRBJ2-7; TRBD2 is possibly the D segment (5 matching bases). The sample consisted of peripheral blood. The TCR sequence derives from a man of 80 years or more with active or convalescent COVID-19. Read as DNA, the sequence is TGTGCCAGCAGCCCTAGCCACGAGCAGTACTTC. It is translated as CASSPSHEQYF.